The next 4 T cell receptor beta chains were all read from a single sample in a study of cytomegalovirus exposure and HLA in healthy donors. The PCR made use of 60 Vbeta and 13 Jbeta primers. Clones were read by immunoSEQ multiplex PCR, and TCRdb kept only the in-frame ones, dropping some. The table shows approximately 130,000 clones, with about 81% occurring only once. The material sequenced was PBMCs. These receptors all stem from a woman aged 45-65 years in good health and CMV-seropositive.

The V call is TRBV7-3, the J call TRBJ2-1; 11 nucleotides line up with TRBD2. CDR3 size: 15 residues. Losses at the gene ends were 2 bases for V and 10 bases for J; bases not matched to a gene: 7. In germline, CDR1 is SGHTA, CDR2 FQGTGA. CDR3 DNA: TGTGCCAGCAGCTTAGGCCTAGCGGGGGGCCGGGAGCAGTTCTTC. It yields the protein CASSLGLAGGREQFF.

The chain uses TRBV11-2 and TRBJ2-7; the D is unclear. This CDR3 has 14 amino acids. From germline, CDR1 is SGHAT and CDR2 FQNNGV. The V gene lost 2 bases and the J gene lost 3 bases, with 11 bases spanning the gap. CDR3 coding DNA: TGTGCCAGCAGCTTAAACCAGGTCGACTACGAGCAGTACTTC. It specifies CASSLNQVDYEQYF.

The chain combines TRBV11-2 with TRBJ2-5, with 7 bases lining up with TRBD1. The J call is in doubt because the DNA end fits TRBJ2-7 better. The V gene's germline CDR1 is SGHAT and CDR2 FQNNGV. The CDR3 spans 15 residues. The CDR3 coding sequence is TGTGCCAGCAGCCCCACCGGGACAGTCTCCTACGAGCAGTACTTC. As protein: CASSPTGTVSYEQYF.

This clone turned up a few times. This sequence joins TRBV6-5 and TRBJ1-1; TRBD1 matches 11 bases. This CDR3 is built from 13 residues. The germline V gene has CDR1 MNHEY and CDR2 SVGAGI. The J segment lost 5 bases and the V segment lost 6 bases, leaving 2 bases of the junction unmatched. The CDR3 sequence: CASRGQGETEAFF. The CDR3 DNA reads TGTGCCAGCAGGGGACAGGGGGAAACTGAAGCTTTCTTT.